This TCR beta chain was recovered during a study of response to subunit inactivated influenza vaccine. Notes on the study in general: Authors suggested that a seasonal influenza vaccination recruits few new T cells each time.

This clonotype has more than one count but fewer than ten. What it recognizes is unknown. TCRdb ran MiXCR on the RT-PCR reads and lists one entry per CDR3 protein. The sample contains some 520,000 distinct CDR3 sequences, 15% to 20% of which appear only once. Germline V lookup: CDR1 SGHDN, CDR2 FVKESK. Trimming removed 0 bases from V and 1 base from J, with 12 bases in between. This CDR3 spans 17 amino acids. This chain uses TRBV14 with TRBJ2-2; D unresolved. This material consisted of CD4+ T cells sorted from PBMCs, taken 23 to 25 months after vaccination. The TCR sequence derives from a man between 50 and 69 years old who received an inactivated influenza vaccine. The CDR3 bases are TGTGCCAGCAGCCAAGATGTAGGACGGTTGAACACCGGGGAGCTGTTTTTT. This sequence encodes CASSQDVGRLNTGELFF. The entire variable domain, with the rest obtained from reference TRBV14 and TRBJ2-2, is as follows: EAGVTQFPSHSVIEKGQTVTLRCDPISGHDNLYWYRRVMGKEIKFLLHFVKESKQDESGMPNNRFLAERTGGTYSTLKVQPAELEDSGVYFCASSQDVGRLNTGELFFGEGSRLTVL.